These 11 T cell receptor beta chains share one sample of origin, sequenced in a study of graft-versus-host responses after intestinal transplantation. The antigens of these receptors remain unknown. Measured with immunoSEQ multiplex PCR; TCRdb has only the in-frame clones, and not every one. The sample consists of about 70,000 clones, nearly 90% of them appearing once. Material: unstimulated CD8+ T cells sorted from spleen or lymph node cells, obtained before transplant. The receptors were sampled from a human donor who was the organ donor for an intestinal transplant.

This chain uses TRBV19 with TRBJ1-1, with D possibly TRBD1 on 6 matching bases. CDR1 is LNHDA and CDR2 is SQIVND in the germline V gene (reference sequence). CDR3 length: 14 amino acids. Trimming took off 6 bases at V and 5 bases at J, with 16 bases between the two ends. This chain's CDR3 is CASSRGGPGTEAFF. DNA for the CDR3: TGTGCCAGTAGCCGGGGGGGGCCAGGAACTGAAGCTTTCTTT.

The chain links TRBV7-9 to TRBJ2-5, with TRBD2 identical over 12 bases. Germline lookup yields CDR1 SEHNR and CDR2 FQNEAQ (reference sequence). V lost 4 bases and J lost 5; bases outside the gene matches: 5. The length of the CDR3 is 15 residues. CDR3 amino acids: CASSSTSGGGETQYF. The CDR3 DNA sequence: TGTGCCAGCAGCTCGACTAGCGGGGGCGGGGAGACCCAGTACTTC.

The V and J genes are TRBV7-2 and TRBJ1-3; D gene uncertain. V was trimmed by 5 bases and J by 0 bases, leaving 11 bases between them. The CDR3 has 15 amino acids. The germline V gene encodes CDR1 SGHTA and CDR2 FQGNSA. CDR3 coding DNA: TGTGCCAGCAGCCCCACAGTGCTCTCTGGAAACACCATATATTTT. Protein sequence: CASSPTVLSGNTIYF.

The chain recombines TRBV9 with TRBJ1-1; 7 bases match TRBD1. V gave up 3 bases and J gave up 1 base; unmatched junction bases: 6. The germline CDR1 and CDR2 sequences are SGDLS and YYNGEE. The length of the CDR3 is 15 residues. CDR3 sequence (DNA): TGTGCCAGCAGCGCCGCACAGGGGTGGAACACTGAAGCTTTCTTT. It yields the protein CASSAAQGWNTEAFF.

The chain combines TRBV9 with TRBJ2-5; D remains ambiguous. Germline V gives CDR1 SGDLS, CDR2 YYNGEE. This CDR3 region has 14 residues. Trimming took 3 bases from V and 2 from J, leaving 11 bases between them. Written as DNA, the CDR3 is TGTGCCAGCAGCGCAGATGGCTTGCAAGAGACCCAGTACTTC. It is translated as CASSADGLQETQYF.

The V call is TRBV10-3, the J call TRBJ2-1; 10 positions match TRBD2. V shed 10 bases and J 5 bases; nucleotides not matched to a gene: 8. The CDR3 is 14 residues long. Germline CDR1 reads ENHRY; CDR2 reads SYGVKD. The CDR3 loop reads CATRSSGGDNEQFF. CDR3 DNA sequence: TGTGCCACCCGTTCCAGCGGGGGGGACAATGAGCAGTTCTTC.

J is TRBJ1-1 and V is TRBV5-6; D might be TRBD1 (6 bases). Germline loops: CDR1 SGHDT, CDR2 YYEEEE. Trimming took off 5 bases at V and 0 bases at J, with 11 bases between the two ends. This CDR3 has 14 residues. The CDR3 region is CASRFRTVNTEAFF. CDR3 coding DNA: TGTGCCAGCAGATTTAGGACAGTGAACACTGAAGCTTTCTTT.

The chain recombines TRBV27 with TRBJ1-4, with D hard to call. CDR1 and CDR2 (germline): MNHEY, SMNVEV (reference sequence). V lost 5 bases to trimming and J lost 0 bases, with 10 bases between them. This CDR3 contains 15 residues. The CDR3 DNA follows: TGTGCCAGCAGTCCGGTACGTGCAACTAATGAAAAACTGTTTTTT. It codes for CASSPVRATNEKLFF.

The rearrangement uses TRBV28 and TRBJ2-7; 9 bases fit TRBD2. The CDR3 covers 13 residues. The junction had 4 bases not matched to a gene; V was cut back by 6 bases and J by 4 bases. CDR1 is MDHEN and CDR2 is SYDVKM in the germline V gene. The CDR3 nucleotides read TGTGCCAGCAGGCTTAGCGGGGGTTACGAGCAGTACGTC. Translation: CASRLSGGYEQYV.

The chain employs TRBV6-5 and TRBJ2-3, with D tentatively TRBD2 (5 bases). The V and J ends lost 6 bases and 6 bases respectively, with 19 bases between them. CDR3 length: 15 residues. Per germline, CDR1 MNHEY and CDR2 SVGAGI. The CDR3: CASRPTSSPLDTQYF. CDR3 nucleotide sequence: TGTGCCAGCAGACCTACTAGTTCTCCCTTGGATACGCAGTATTTT.

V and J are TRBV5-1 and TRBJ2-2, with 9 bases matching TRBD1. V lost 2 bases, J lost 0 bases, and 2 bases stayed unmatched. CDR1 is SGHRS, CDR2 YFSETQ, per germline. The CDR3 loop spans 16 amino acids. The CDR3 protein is CASSLRTGANTGELFF. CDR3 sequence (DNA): TGCGCCAGCAGCTTACGGACAGGGGCGAACACCGGGGAGCTGTTTTTT.